The 9 T cell receptor beta chains listed next were all sequenced from one sample in a study of shared clonotypes between healthy human individuals. Sequenced by immunoSEQ multiplex PCR; TCRdb stores in-frame clones only, minus some. The data show roughly 2.5 million clones, 90% to 95% seen once. The sequenced material came from naive CD4+ T cells sorted from blood. Subset here: CD45RA+ positively selected. The origin of the receptors is a man between 18 and 29 years old in good health.

This clone was recorded only once. J is TRBJ2-7 and V is TRBV7-2; 9 nucleotides match TRBD2. Germline loops: CDR1 SGHTA, CDR2 FQGNSA. This CDR3 is built from 14 residues. Trimming cost V 5 bases and J 2 bases; bases outside gene matches: 4. The CDR3 here is CASSETSGPYEQYF. The CDR3 DNA follows: TGTGCCAGCAGCGAGACTAGCGGCCCCTACGAGCAGTACTTC.

There are a few counts of this clone. This chain links TRBV5-1 with TRBJ2-2; a weak D match, TRBD1 (7 bases). V was clipped by 1 base and J by 3 bases, with 13 bases between them. CDR3 length: 16 residues. CDR1 and CDR2 from the germline V gene are SGHRS and YFSETQ. CDR3 in amino acids: CASSLRQGGDTGELFF. CDR3 sequence (DNA): TGCGCCAGCAGCTTGAGACAGGGAGGCGACACCGGGGAGCTGTTTTTT.

The table lists this clone with a count of one. The V and J genes are TRBV7-2 and TRBJ2-4; TRBD2 aligns across 8 bases. This CDR3 region has 15 residues. The germline gives CDR1 SGHTA, CDR2 FQGNSA. The ends lost 1 base at V and 4 bases at J; junction bases unmatched: 3. CDR3 bases: TGTGCCAGCAGCTTAGGGCGGGGGGATAAAAACATTCAGTACTTC. This sequence encodes CASSLGRGDKNIQYF.

This chain uses TRBV28 with TRBJ2-2; TRBD1 matches 9 bases. The CDR3 is made up of 15 amino acids. The V gene's germline CDR1 is MDHEN and CDR2 SYDVKM. V lost 5 bases to trimming and J lost 2 bases; unmatched junction nucleotides: 3. The CDR3 loop is CASSMTGGNTGELFF. In DNA, the CDR3 is TGTGCCAGCAGTATGACAGGGGGAAACACCGGGGAGCTGTTTTTT.

The chain has TRBV25-1 and TRBJ2-2; the D gene is possibly TRBD1 (7 bases). V lost 3 bases, J lost 3 bases, and 11 bases lay in between. The CDR3 loop spans 15 amino acids. Germline values: CDR1 MGHDK, CDR2 SYGVNS. For the CDR3, the DNA is TGTGCCAGCAGTGACCAGGGGGGACACACCGGGGAGCTGTTTTTT. Translation gives CASSDQGGHTGELFF.

Written as DNA, the CDR3 is TGTGCCTGGAGTCAAGGCCAGATATCTTATAGCAATCAGCCCCAGCATTTT. It is translated as CAWSQGQISYSNQPQHF. This rearrangement joins TRBV30 to TRBJ1-5, with D unresolved. CDR3 length: 17 residues. The germline V gene has CDR1 GTSNPN and CDR2 SVGIG (reference sequence). Trimming stripped 2 bases from V and 0 bases from J, with 17 bases between. Together with reference TRBV30 and TRBJ1-5, the CDR3 gives the full variable domain: SQTIHQWPATLVQPVGSPLSLECTVEGTSNPNLYWYRQAAGRGLQLLFYSVGIGQISSEVPQNLSASRPQDRQFILSSKKLLLSDSGFYLCAWSQGQISYSNQPQHFGDGTRLSIL.

The chain employs TRBV7-9 and TRBJ1-5; maybe TRBD1 (6 bases). CDR3 length: 16 residues. CDR1 is SEHNR, CDR2 FQNEAQ, per germline (reference sequence). With 4 bases removed from V and 2 bases from J, the gap between germline ends came to 15 bases. In nucleotides, the CDR3 is TGTGCCAGCAGCTCCGACAGGCCGTCGGGCAATCAGCCCCAGCATTTT. As protein: CASSSDRPSGNQPQHF.

CDR3 sequence reads: CASSQVRINRQGKILHYEQYF. The CDR3 DNA reads as TGCGCCAGCAGCCAAGTGAGGATAAATAGGCAGGGTAAGATCCTCCACTACGAGCAGTACTTC. This rearrangement joins TRBV4-1 to TRBJ2-7; tentative D call: TRBD1 (5 bases). Looked up from germline, CDR1 is MGHRA and CDR2 is YSYEKL. The CDR3 has 21 residues. V was clipped by 1 base and J by 3 bases, with 31 bases between them.

The chain has TRBV5-6 and TRBJ2-7; D not resolved. CDR3 length equals 17 residues. V was pared by 0 bases and J by 2 bases, with 18 bases between. The germline V gene has CDR1 SGHDT and CDR2 YYEEEE. The CDR3 coding sequence is TGTGCCAGCAGCTTGGTCCCTTACGGGTCAAGCACCTACGAGCAGTACTTC. Its protein is CASSLVPYGSSTYEQYF.